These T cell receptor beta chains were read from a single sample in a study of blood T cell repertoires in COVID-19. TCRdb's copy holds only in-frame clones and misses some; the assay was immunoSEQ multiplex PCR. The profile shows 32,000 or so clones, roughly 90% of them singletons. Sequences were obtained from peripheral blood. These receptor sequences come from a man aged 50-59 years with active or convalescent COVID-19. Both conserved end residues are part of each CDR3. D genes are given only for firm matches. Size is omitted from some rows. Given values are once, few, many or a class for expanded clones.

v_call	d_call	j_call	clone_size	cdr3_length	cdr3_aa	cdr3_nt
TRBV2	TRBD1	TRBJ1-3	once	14	CASSEQGAGNTIYF	TGTGCCAGCAGTGAACAGGGGGCAGGAAACACCATATATTTT
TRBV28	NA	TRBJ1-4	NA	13	CASNRPTNEKLFF	TGTGCCAGCAACAGGCCTACTAATGAAAAACTGTTTTTT
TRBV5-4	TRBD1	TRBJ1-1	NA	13	CASSFGQGTEAFF	TGTGCCAGCAGCTTTGGACAGGGCACTGAAGCTTTCTTT
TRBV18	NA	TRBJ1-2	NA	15	CASSLYRASNYGYTF	TGTGCCAGCTCTCTCTACAGGGCGTCTAACTATGGCTACACCTTC
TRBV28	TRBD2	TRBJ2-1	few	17	CASSPTILAGGNNEQFF	TGTGCCAGCAGTCCAACAATACTAGCGGGAGGGAACAATGAGCAGTTCTTC
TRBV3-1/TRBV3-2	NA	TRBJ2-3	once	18	CASSQDWGGAGATDTQYF	TGTGCCAGCAGCCAAGATTGGGGTGGGGCAGGCGCGACAGATACGCAGTATTTT
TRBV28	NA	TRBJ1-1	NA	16	CASSLVSGSFSTEAFF	TGTGCCAGCAGTTTGGTTTCAGGGTCCTTTTCCACTGAAGCTTTCTTT
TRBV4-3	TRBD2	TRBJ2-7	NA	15	CASSQGLAGDYEQYF	TGCGCCAGCAGCCAAGGACTAGCGGGAGATTACGAGCAGTACTTC
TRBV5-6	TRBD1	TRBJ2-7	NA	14	CASSFPGQTYEQYF	TGTGCCAGCAGCTTTCCGGGACAGACCTACGAGCAGTACTTC
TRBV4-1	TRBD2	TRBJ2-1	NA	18	CASSQGLAGPSSYNEQFF	TGCGCCAGCAGCCAAGGACTAGCGGGACCTAGCTCCTACAATGAGCAGTTCTTC
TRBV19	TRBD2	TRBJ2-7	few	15	CASSIDASGRYEQYF	TGTGCCAGTAGTATAGATGCTAGCGGGAGGTACGAGCAGTACTTC
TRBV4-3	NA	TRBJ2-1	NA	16	CASSQDRQPAYNEQFF	TGCGCCAGCAGCCAAGATAGACAGCCAGCCTACAATGAGCAGTTCTTC
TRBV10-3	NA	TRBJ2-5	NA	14	CAISERYFEETQYF	TGTGCCATCAGTGAGCGGTATTTCGAAGAGACCCAGTACTTC
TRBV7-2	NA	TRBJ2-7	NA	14	CASSLVQGRYEQYF	TGTGCCAGCAGCTTAGTACAGGGTCGCTACGAGCAGTACTTC
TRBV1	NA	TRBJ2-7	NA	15	CTSTSLRDRDDEQYF	TGCACCAGCACCTCACTCCGGGACAGGGACGACGAGCAGTACTTC
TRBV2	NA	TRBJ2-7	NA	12	CASSAEAYEQYF	TGTGCCAGCAGTGCGGAGGCCTACGAGCAGTACTTC
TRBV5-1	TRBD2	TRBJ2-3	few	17	CASSFLGGGTSTDTQYF	TGCGCCAGCAGCTTTCTGGGCGGGGGAACTAGCACAGATACGCAGTATTTT
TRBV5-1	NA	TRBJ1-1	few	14	CASSRTAQNTEAFF	TGCGCCAGCAGCAGGACAGCCCAGAACACTGAAGCTTTCTTT
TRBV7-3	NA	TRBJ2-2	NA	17	CASSLTGGSGNTGELFF	TGTGCCAGCAGCTTAACCGGTGGTAGCGGGAACACCGGGGAGCTGTTTTTT
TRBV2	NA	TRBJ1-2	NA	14	CASTGQGQGYGYTF	TGTGCCAGCACCGGCCAAGGGCAGGGCTATGGCTACACCTTC
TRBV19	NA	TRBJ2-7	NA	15	CASSSDSGGHYEQYF	TGTGCCAGTAGTTCGGATAGCGGAGGCCACTACGAGCAGTACTTC
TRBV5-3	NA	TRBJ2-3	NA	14	CARSRSRDSDTQYF	TGTGCCAGAAGCCGGTCCCGGGACTCAGATACGCAGTATTTT
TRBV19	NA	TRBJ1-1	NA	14	CASSIGGQYTEAFF	TGTGCCAGTAGTATAGGAGGACAGTACACTGAAGCTTTCTTT
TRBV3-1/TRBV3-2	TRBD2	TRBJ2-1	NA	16	CASTPKLAGGHPEQFF	TGTGCCAGCACCCCCAAGCTAGCGGGAGGGCACCCTGAGCAGTTCTTC
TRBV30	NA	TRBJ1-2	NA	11	CAQDSHYGYTF	TGTGCACAGGACAGTCACTATGGCTACACCTTC
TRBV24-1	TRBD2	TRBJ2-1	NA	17	CATSVGLGRGSYNEQFF	TGTGCCACCAGTGTAGGACTAGGGCGGGGTTCATACAATGAGCAGTTCTTC
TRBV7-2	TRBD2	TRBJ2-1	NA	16	CASSPGAGRAKNEQFF	TGTGCCAGCAGCCCAGGGGCCGGGAGGGCAAAAAATGAGCAGTTCTTC
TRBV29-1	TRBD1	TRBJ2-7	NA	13	CSVGGTGAYEQYF	TGCAGCGTTGGTGGGACAGGGGCCTACGAGCAGTACTTC
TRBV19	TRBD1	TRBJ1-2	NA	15	CASSKSRTGDYGYTF	TGTGCCAGTAGTAAATCGAGGACAGGGGACTATGGCTACACCTTC
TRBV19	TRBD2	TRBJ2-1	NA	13	CASSRTSGTKQFF	TGTGCCAGTAGCAGGACTAGCGGGACTAAGCAGTTCTTC
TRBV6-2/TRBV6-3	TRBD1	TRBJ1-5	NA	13	CASSTGVRQPQHF	TGTGCCAGCAGTACAGGGGTGAGGCAGCCCCAGCATTTT
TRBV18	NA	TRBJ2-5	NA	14	CASSPGLVQETQYF	TGTGCCAGCTCACCAGGGCTGGTCCAAGAGACCCAGTACTTC
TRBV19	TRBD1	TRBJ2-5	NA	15	CASSMASRGLETQYF	TGTGCCAGTAGTATGGCTAGCAGGGGGTTAGAGACCCAGTACTTC
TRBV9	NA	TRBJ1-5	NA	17	CASSVGGGPYSNQPQHF	TGTGCCAGCAGCGTAGGGGGCGGCCCGTATAGCAATCAGCCCCAGCATTTT
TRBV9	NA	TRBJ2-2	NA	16	CASSVVGGTAIGELFF	TGTGCCAGCAGCGTAGTAGGAGGGACAGCGATCGGGGAGCTGTTTTTT
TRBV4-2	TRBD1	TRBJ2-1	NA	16	CASSQDRGTGLNEQFF	TGTGCCAGCAGCCAAGATCGCGGGACAGGGCTAAATGAGCAGTTCTTC
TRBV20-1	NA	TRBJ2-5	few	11	CSGQTQETQYF	TGCAGTGGACAGACACAAGAGACCCAGTACTTC
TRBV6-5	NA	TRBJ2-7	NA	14	CASSGWRSSYEQYF	TGTGCCAGCTCTGGATGGAGGAGCTCCTACGAGCAGTACTTC
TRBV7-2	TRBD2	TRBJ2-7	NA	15	CASSFTSGSGYEQYF	TGTGCCAGCAGCTTCACTAGCGGGAGCGGCTACGAGCAGTACTTC
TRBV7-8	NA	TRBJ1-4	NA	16	CASSLARGATNEKLFF	TGTGCCAGCAGCTTAGCCAGGGGCGCAACTAATGAAAAACTGTTTTTT
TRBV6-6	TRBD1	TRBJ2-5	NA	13	CASSTGTEETQYF	TGTGCCAGCAGCACCGGGACAGAAGAGACCCAGTACTTC
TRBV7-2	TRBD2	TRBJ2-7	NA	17	CASSLARGRGSSYEQYF	TGTGCCAGCAGCTTAGCGAGAGGACGCGGGAGCTCCTACGAGCAGTACTTC
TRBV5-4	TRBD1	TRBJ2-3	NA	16	CASSSKGGRSSNTQYF	TGTGCCAGCAGCTCGAAAGGGGGCCGGTCTTCGAATACGCAGTATTTT
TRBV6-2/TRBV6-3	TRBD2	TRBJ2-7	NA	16	CASSYASGRPSYEQYF	TGTGCCAGCAGTTACGCTAGCGGGAGGCCTAGCTACGAGCAGTACTTC
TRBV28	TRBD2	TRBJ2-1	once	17	CASSLGLAGGPDNEQFF	TGTGCCAGCAGTTTAGGGCTAGCGGGAGGGCCTGACAATGAGCAGTTCTTC
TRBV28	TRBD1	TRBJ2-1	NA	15	CASSFLDRLVNEQFF	TGTGCCAGCAGTTTCCTGGACAGGTTGGTGAATGAGCAGTTCTTC
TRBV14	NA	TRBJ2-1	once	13	CASSQDWGDEQFF	TGTGCCAGCAGCCAAGATTGGGGCGATGAGCAGTTCTTC
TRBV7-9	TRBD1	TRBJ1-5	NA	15	CASSSQGQNNQPQHF	TGTGCCAGCAGCTCCCAGGGACAGAATAATCAGCCCCAGCATTTT
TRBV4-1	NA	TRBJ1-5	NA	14	CASSQERWGRPQHF	TGCGCCAGCAGCCAAGAACGGTGGGGCCGGCCCCAGCATTTT
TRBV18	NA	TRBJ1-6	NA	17	CASSPRQASSYNSPLHF	TGTGCCAGCTCACCCAGACAGGCGAGCTCCTATAATTCACCCCTCCACTTT
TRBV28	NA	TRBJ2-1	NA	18	CASSLPPSSRPGRREQFF	TGTGCCAGCAGTTTACCGCCTTCATCACGTCCGGGGAGGCGGGAGCAGTTCTTC
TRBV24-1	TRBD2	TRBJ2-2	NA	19	CATSESGLAGGGLGGELFF	TGTGCCACCAGTGAATCAGGACTAGCGGGAGGAGGATTGGGCGGGGAGCTGTTTTTT
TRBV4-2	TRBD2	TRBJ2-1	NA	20	CASSQDLSAGGPLSINEQFF	TGTGCCAGCAGCCAAGATCTGTCAGCGGGAGGGCCTCTTTCGATTAATGAGCAGTTCTTC
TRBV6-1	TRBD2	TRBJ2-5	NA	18	CASSEAPLLSGRGETQYF	TGTGCCAGCAGTGAAGCGCCGCTTCTTAGCGGGAGAGGGGAGACCCAGTACTTC